Shown below are 20 T cell receptor beta chains from a single sample sequenced in a study of T cell clonotyping in hematopoietic cell transplantation. Measured with immunoSEQ multiplex PCR; TCRdb has only the in-frame clones, and not every one. The table has approximately 7,000 clones, around 88% seen once. This specimen was PBMCs, taken 100 days after allogeneic stem cell transplant. All receptors derive from a young adult male patient who had an allogeneic stem cell transplant from a related donor, so the T cells may come from the graft donor. Some clones in this sample may be carry-over from other donors' samples.

The rearrangement uses TRBV19 and TRBJ1-2; no clear D gene. V was trimmed by 3 bases and J by 4 bases, leaving 12 bases between them. Germline lookup yields CDR1 LNHDA and CDR2 SQIVND (reference sequence). CDR3 length: 14 residues. The CDR3 coding sequence is TGTGCCAGTAGTATCGCGGACGGGGTCTATGGCTACACCTTC. Protein sequence: CASSIADGVYGYTF. The entire variable domain, with the rest obtained from reference TRBV19 and TRBJ1-2, is as follows: DGGITQSPKYLFRKEGQNVTLSCEQNLNHDAMYWYRQDPGQGLRLIYYSQIVNDFQKGDIAEGYSVSREKKESFPLTVTSAQKNPTAFYLCASSIADGVYGYTFGSGTRLTVV.

As concerns this clone: Sequence at one end of the junction differs from germline and may be a read error. The J gene is TRBJ2-2, the V gene TRBV5-4, with D perhaps matching TRBD1 (5 bases). Per germline, CDR1 SGHNT and CDR2 YYREEE (reference sequence). CDR3 length: 15 amino acids. The CDR3 here is CASTLAGMNTGELFF. CDR3 nucleotide sequence: TGTGCCAGCACCTTGGCAGGGATGAACACCGGGGAGCTGTTTTTT.

V usage is TRBV7-2 and J usage is TRBJ2-5; 9 bases agree with TRBD2. The CDR3 runs to 16 residues. Trimming removed 5 bases from V and 5 bases from J; junction bases left unmatched: 12. Looked up from germline, CDR1 is SGHTA and CDR2 is FQGNSA. The CDR3 DNA reads as TGTGCCAGCAGCGCAGTTAGCGGGAGTTTGGGGGAGACCCAGTACTTC. It specifies CASSAVSGSLGETQYF.

The chain employs TRBV11-3 and TRBJ2-3; D might be TRBD1 or TRBD2, each matching 5 bases. Trimming shortened V by 4 bases and J by 2 bases, and 7 bases separated the two germline ends. The germline V gene has CDR1 SGHNT and CDR2 YENEEA. The CDR3 consists of 13 residues. As DNA, the CDR3 is TGTGCCAGCAGCTGGGGACCCACAGATACGCAGTATTTT. It encodes CASSWGPTDTQYF.

The chain joins TRBV9 to TRBJ1-5, with 9 bases aligning to TRBD1. J was trimmed by 3 bases and V by 4 bases; bases with no gene match: 5. CDR3 length: 15 amino acids. CDR1 and CDR2 from the germline V gene are SGDLS and YYNGEE. The DNA of the CDR3 is TGTGCCAGCAGCCGGACAGGGGCGAACAATCAGCCCCAGCATTTT. Its protein is CASSRTGANNQPQHF.

The chain recombines TRBV7-9 with TRBJ2-7, with TRBD1 as a possible D gene (6 bases). The CDR3 totals 13 residues. V lost 5 bases, J lost 5 bases, and 13 bases lay in between. Germline CDR1 SEHNR, CDR2 FQNEAQ (reference sequence). The CDR3 region is CASSPTGRNEQYV. CDR3 nucleotide sequence: TGTGCCAGCAGCCCGACAGGACGTAACGAGCAGTACGTC.

The V and J genes are TRBV25-1 and TRBJ2-5, with TRBD1 as a possible D gene (6 bases). The CDR3 is 15 amino acids. The V end lost 1 base, the J end lost 5 bases, and 14 bases lay between the germline ends. Germline V CDR1 and CDR2: MGHDK, SYGVNS. The CDR3 DNA follows: TGTGCCAGCAGTGAATTAGGTCAGGGGAAGGAGACCCAGTACTTC. Its translation is CASSELGQGKETQYF.

J is TRBJ2-5 and V is TRBV27; D call uncertain. The CDR3 consists of 14 residues. The V end was cut by 0 bases, the J end by 2 bases, with 7 bases between. CDR1 and CDR2 (germline): MNHEY, SMNVEV (reference sequence). CDR3 in DNA: TGTGCCAGCAGTTTATCTTGGCTGCAAGAGACCCAGTACTTC. Translating it yields CASSLSWLQETQYF.

The chain is built from TRBV2 and TRBJ1-1, with a weak D call TRBD1 (5 bases). Trimming stripped 4 bases from V and 6 bases from J, with 9 bases between. Germline CDR1 SNHLY, CDR2 FYNNEI. This CDR3 comprises 12 residues. This chain's CDR3 is CASSVSGAEAFF. The CDR3 nucleotides are TGTGCCAGCAGTGTATCGGGGGCTGAAGCTTTCTTT. The full variable domain, with the rest looked up from reference TRBV2 and TRBJ1-1, is EPEVTQTPSHQVTQMGQEVILRCVPISNHLYFYWYRQILGQKVEFLVSFYNNEISEKSEIFDDQFSVERPDGSNFTLKIRSTKLEDSAMYFCASSVSGAEAFFGQGTRLTVV.

This clone has just a few counts. The J gene is TRBJ1-2, the V gene TRBV9, with TRBD1 matching 8 bases. Germline V gene data show CDR1 as SGDLS and CDR2 as YYNGEE. J was trimmed by 2 bases and V by 2 bases; bases with no gene match: 5. The CDR3 loop spans 15 amino acids. The CDR3 DNA sequence: TGTGCCAGCAGCGTGACGACAGGGGCGAACTATGGCTACACCTTC. This codes for CASSVTTGANYGYTF. Full variable domain (outside the CDR3, taken from reference TRBV9 and TRBJ1-2): DSGVTQTPKHLITATGQRVTLRCSPRSGDLSVYWYQQSLDQGLQFLIQYYNGEERAKGNILERFSAQQFPDLHSELNLSSLELGDSALYFCASSVTTGANYGYTFGSGTRLTVV.

This clone has a single count. The chain carries TRBV2 and TRBJ1-2; unclear D gene. Germline V CDR1 and CDR2: SNHLY, FYNNEI. Deletions cut 6 bases from V and 6 bases from J, with 11 bases between. The CDR3 sequence is 12 residues long. The CDR3 region has the DNA TGTGCCAGCAGAAAAAACGTGGATGGCTACACCTTC. This encodes CASRKNVDGYTF.

The chain uses TRBV5-6 and TRBJ2-7; D possibly corresponds to TRBD2 (5 bases). Trimming took 0 bases from V and 2 from J, leaving 12 bases between them. Looked up from germline, CDR1 is SGHDT and CDR2 is YYEEEE. The CDR3 is 15 residues long. The DNA for the CDR3 is TGTGCCAGCAGCTTGGAACTAGACCTAGCCTACGAGCAGTACGTC. Translated, it gives CASSLELDLAYEQYV.

The chain combines TRBV11-3 with TRBJ2-1, with D perhaps assigned TRBD1 or TRBD2 (5 bases each). Between the trimmed V and J ends, which lost 5 bases and 0 bases, there was a span of 14 bases. Germline V lookup: CDR1 SGHNT, CDR2 YENEEA. The length of the CDR3 is 16 residues. Here the CDR3 DNA reads TGTGCCAGCAGCGCACCTGAGGGACGCTCCTACAATGAGCAGTTCTTC. Translation: CASSAPEGRSYNEQFF.

This chain uses TRBV30 with TRBJ2-3, with TRBD2 matching over 8 bases. This CDR3 is built from 14 residues. CDR1 is GTSNPN, CDR2 SVGIG, per germline (reference sequence). V lost 4 bases, J lost 7 bases, and 10 bases stayed unmatched. CDR3 DNA: TGTGCCTGGAACTCAGCGGGAGAGCTTCATACGCAGTATTTT. Protein product: CAWNSAGELHTQYF.

This chain uses TRBV5-1 with TRBJ2-5; tentative D call: TRBD1 (6 bases). CDR3 length: 14 residues. CDR1 and CDR2 from the germline V gene are SGHRS and YFSETQ. V was pared by 2 bases and J by 4 bases, with 12 bases between. The CDR3 sequence: CASSLGQFGETQYF. The CDR3 DNA reads as TGCGCCAGCAGCTTAGGACAGTTTGGAGAGACCCAGTACTTC.

The chain carries TRBV2 and TRBJ2-1; tentatively, D is TRBD2 (5 bases). The germline V and J ends were trimmed by 5 bases and 5 bases, with 10 bases remaining between them. Germline CDR1 SNHLY, CDR2 FYNNEI. The CDR3 runs 13 residues. CDR3 residues: CASSFTGNNEQFF. In nucleotides, the CDR3 is TGTGCCAGCAGTTTTACCGGGAACAATGAGCAGTTCTTC.

The chain employs TRBV5-1 and TRBJ2-7, with a possible D match to TRBD2 (8 bases). The V end was cut by 4 bases, the J end by 0 bases, with 14 bases between. The CDR3 sequence is 15 residues long. Germline CDR1 is SGHRS and CDR2 is YFSETQ. This CDR3 is CASSPGGTASYEQYV. In DNA form, the CDR3 reads TGCGCCAGCAGCCCGGGGGGGACAGCCTCCTACGAGCAGTACGTC.

The gene calls are TRBV30 and TRBJ1-1; unclear D gene. This CDR3 is 12 amino acids long. The V end was cut by 8 bases, the J end by 0 bases, with 10 bases between. The V gene's germline CDR1 is GTSNPN and CDR2 SVGIG (reference sequence). The CDR3 is CAGKPVNTEAFF. CDR3 DNA: TGTGCCGGCAAACCAGTGAACACTGAAGCTTTCTTT.

The chain combines TRBV11-3 with TRBJ1-1; D remains ambiguous. CDR1 and CDR2 from the germline V gene are SGHNT and YENEEA. The CDR3 sequence is 13 residues long. The V end lost 3 bases, the J end lost 1 base, and 6 bases lay between the germline ends. The DNA for the CDR3 is TGTGCCAGCAGCTTTAACGGGAACACTGAAGCTTTCTTT. Its translation is CASSFNGNTEAFF.

The chain has TRBV4-3 and TRBJ2-7; possible D gene TRBD2, 6 bases. Germline V lookup: CDR1 LGHNA, CDR2 YSLEER. Between the trimmed V and J ends, which lost 0 bases and 4 bases, there was a span of 16 bases. The CDR3 has 16 amino acids. Written as DNA, the CDR3 is TGCGCCAGCAGCCAAGATGGAAAGGGACTCATATACGAGCAGTACGTC. This translates into CASSQDGKGLIYEQYV.